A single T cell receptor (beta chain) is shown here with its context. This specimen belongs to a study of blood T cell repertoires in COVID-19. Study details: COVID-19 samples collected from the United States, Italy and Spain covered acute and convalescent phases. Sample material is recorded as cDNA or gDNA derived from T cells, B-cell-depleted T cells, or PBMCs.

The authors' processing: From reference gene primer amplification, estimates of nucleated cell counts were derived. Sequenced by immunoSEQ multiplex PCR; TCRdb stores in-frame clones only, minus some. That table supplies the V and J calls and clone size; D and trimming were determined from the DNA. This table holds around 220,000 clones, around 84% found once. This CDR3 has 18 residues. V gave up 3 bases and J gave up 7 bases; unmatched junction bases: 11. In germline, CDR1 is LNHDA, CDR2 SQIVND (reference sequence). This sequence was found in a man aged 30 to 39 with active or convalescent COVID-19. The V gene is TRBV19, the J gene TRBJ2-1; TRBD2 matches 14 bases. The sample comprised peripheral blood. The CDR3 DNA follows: TGTGCCAGTAGTATGGCGACTAGCGGGAGGGCCGGTCTAAATGAGCAGTTCTTC. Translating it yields CASSMATSGRAGLNEQFF. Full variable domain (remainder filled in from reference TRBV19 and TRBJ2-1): DGGITQSPKYLFRKEGQNVTLSCEQNLNHDAMYWYRQDPGQGLRLIYYSQIVNDFQKGDIAEGYSVSREKKESFPLTVTSAQKNPTAFYLCASSMATSGRAGLNEQFFGPGTRLTVL.